The present T cell receptor beta chain was sequenced within a study of shared clonotypes between healthy human individuals. Study-wide findings and caveats: Although depth was large, rarefaction showed that sequencing of the sorted subsets was incomplete. Richness estimates generally favored naive over memory subsets.

Libraries were prepared by immunoSEQ multiplex PCR; TCRdb keeps only in-frame clonotypes and omits some of them. The sample records under 2,500,000 clones, more than 90% being singletons. Remarks on this clone: Its antigen is currently unknown.

In the CD4+ fraction, cells were divided into CD45RA+ naive and CD45RA-negative memory subsets. The CDR3 has 17 amino acids. Germline CDR1 reads MGHRA; CDR2 reads YSYEKL. Trimming took 3 bases from V and 7 from J; bases not matched to a gene: 13. The sample was naive CD4+ T cells sorted from blood. Subset in this sample: CD45RA+ positively selected. The source of this sequence is a man aged 18 to 29 in good health. The chain recombines TRBV4-1 with TRBJ1-5, with 9 bases fitting TRBD1. The CDR3 nucleotides are TGCGCCAGCAGCCATGGTCCCGGGACAGGGACGGGGCAGCCCCAGCATTTT. Its translation is CASSHGPGTGTGQPQHF.